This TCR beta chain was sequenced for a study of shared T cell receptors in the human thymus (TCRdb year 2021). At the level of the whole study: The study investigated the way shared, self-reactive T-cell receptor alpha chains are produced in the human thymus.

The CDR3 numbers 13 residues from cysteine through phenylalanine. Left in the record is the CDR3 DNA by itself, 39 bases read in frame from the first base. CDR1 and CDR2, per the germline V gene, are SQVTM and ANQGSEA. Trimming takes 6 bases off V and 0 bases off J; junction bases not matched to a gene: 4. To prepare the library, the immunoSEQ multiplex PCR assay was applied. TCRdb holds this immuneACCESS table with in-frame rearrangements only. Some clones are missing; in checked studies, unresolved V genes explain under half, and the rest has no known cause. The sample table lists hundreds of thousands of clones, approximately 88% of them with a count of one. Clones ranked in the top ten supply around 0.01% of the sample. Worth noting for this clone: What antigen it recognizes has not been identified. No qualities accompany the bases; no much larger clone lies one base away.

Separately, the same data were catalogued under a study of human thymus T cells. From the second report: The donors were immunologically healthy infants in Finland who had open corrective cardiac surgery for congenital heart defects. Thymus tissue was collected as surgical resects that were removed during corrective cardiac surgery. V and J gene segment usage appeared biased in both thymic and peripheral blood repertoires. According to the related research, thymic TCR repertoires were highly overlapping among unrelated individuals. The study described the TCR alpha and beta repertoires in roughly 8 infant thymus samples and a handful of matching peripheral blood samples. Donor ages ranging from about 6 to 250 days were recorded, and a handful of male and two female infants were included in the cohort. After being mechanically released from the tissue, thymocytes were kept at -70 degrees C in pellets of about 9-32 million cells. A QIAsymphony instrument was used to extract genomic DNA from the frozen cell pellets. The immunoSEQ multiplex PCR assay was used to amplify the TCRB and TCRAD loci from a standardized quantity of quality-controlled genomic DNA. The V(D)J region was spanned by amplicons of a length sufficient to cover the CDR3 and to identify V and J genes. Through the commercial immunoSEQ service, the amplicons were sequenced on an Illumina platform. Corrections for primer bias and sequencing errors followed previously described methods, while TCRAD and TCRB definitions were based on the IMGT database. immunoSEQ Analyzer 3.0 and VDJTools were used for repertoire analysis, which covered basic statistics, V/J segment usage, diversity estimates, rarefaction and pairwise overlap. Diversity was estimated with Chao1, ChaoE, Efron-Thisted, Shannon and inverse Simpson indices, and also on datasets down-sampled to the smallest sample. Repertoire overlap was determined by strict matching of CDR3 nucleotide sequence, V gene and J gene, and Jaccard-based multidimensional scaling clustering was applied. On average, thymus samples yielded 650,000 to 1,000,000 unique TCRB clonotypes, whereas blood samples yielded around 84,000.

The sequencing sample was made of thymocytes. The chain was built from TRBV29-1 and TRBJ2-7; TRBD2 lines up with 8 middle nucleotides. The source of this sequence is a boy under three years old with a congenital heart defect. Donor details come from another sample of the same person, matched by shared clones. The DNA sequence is TGCAGCGTGTCCGGGACTAGCTCCTACGAGCAGTACTTC. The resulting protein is CSVSGTSSYEQYF.